Sequencing of this T cell receptor (beta chain) was carried out in a study of glioma-infiltrating T cells. Using RNA template, CDR3s of TCR alpha and beta were amplified with iRepertoire arm-PCR. TCRdb reprocessed the multiplex PCR reads via MiXCR and lists one record per CDR3 protein. Among around 390,000 distinct CDR3 sequences, 41% were seen once, and the ten largest hold about 12%. The CDR3 contains 16 residues. Trimming took 1 base from V and 0 from J; bases not matched to a gene: 5. Germline CDR1 and CDR2: LNHDA and SQIVND (reference sequence). The origin of this receptor is a human donor with low-grade glioma or glioblastoma, undergoing nonglioma brain surgery, or in good health (not recorded which). The chain joins TRBV19 to TRBJ1-1, with 7 nucleotides matching TRBD1. The sequenced sample was glioma tissue, nonneoplastic brain tissue, or PBMCs (not recorded which). CDR3 coding DNA: TGTGCCAGTAGTATAGGGGTACAGGGGATGAACACTGAAGCTTTCTTT. It codes for CASSIGVQGMNTEAFF. Full variable domain (remainder filled in from reference TRBV19 and TRBJ1-1): DGGITQSPKYLFRKEGQNVTLSCEQNLNHDAMYWYRQDPGQGLRLIYYSQIVNDFQKGDIAEGYSVSREKKESFPLTVTSAQKNPTAFYLCASSIGVQGMNTEAFFGQGTRLTVV.